This entry lists 14 T cell receptor beta chains sequenced from one sample in a study of breast tumors, draining lymph nodes, adjacent tissues. Axillary draining lymph nodes of breast cancer patients supplied the node samples. Via MiXCR, TCRdb re-called the multiplex PCR reads, giving one row per CDR3 protein. The sample holds about 170,000 distinct CDR3 sequences, 33% seen once. Sequencing used axillary lymph node tissue. All receptors derive from a female donor with breast cancer. Some clones in this sample may be carry-over from other donors' samples.

This clonotype showed up many times. V usage is TRBV20-1 and J usage is TRBJ1-6, with 7 bases that match TRBD1. The CDR3 has 16 amino acids. Germline CDR1 is DFQATT and CDR2 is SNEGSKA (reference sequence). DNA of the CDR3: TGCAGCTCTAAATCGATAGCCGGACAGGATAATTCACCCCTCCACTTT. It specifies CSSKSIAGQDNSPLHF.

This clonotype appeared a few times. This rearrangement joins TRBV5-6 to TRBJ2-4, with TRBD1 matching over 8 bases. The CDR3 runs 15 residues. The V gene end was trimmed by 0 bases and the J gene end by 1 base; junction bases not matched to a gene: 0. Germline V gene lookup returns CDR1 SGHDT and CDR2 YYEEEE. The CDR3 DNA sequence: TGTGCCAGCAGCTTGGGACAGGGGGCCAAAAACATTCAGTACTTC. This sequence encodes CASSLGQGAKNIQYF.

Of note for this clonotype: This could be a read error, since a much larger clone is one nucleotide away. This chain connects TRBV4-1 to TRBJ1-3, with TRBD1 identical over 11 bases. CDR1 and CDR2 from the germline V gene are MGHRA and YSYEKL. The CDR3 contains 14 residues. The CDR3 DNA is TGCGCCAGCAGCCGGGACAGGGGGGGAAGCACCATATATTTT. As protein: CASSRDRGGSTIYF.

In its sample, this clonotype was seen many times. The chain couples TRBV20-1 to TRBJ1-3; D is uncertain. The CDR3 spans 15 residues. Trimming cost V 6 bases and J 2 bases, with 17 bases left between them. The germline V gene has CDR1 DFQATT and CDR2 SNEGSKA (reference sequence). CDR3 amino acids: CSAPGFGEAGNTIYF. In DNA form, the CDR3 reads TGCAGTGCCCCCGGGTTTGGAGAAGCTGGAAACACCATATATTTT.

As regards this clonotype: At one of its ends the junction is not consistent with the germline gene, which may arise from a read error. V is TRBV5-1 and J is TRBJ2-2; D is perhaps TRBD1 (6 bases). The CDR3 covers 11 residues. CDR1 SGHRS and CDR2 YFSETQ come from the germline V gene. Here the CDR3 DNA reads TGCGCCAGCCACCAACGAGGGGGGCTGTTTTTT. Protein product: CASHQRGGLFF.

This clonotype was detected many times. The chain employs TRBV7-6 and TRBJ2-5; D is perhaps TRBD2 (7 bases). Germline V lookup: CDR1 SGHVS, CDR2 FNYEAQ. This CDR3 has 16 residues. V lost 5 bases, J lost 6 bases, and 22 bases lay in between. Here the CDR3 reads CASSPLSRGRVQTQYF. Here the CDR3 DNA reads TGTGCCAGCAGCCCCCTCTCGCGGGGGCGGGTGCAGACCCAGTACTTC.

This clonotype was recorded many times. The rearrangement links TRBV4-1 to TRBJ2-1; the D gene is possibly TRBD2 (7 bases). This CDR3 spans 15 amino acids. CDR1 is MGHRA and CDR2 is YSYEKL in the germline V gene. Trimming shortened V by 8 bases and J by 7 bases, and 21 bases separated the two germline ends. CDR3 in amino acids: CASHTGTLAMNEQFF. CDR3 nucleotide sequence: TGCGCCAGCCACACCGGGACACTAGCGATGAATGAGCAGTTCTTC.

Written as DNA, the CDR3 is TGTGCCAGTAGTACACCGGGACAGAAAAACATTCAGTACTTC. This sequence encodes CASSTPGQKNIQYF. The chain has TRBV19 and TRBJ2-4, with 7 bases lining up with TRBD1. This CDR3 contains 14 residues. Trimming removed 4 bases from V and 4 bases from J; junction bases left unmatched: 4. The germline CDR1 and CDR2 sequences are LNHDA and SQIVND (reference sequence).

This clonotype was observed many times. J is TRBJ2-2 and V is TRBV24-1; D perhaps matches TRBD1 (5 bases). Trimming removed 4 bases from V and 5 bases from J, with 10 bases in between. CDR3 length equals 14 residues. Germline V gene data show CDR1 as KGHDR and CDR2 as SFDVKD. The CDR3 sequence: CATSERQWTGELFF. The CDR3 nucleotides are TGTGCCACCAGTGAAAGACAGTGGACCGGGGAGCTGTTTTTT.

This clonotype was detected many times. The gene calls are TRBV2 and TRBJ2-7; D uncertain. The V gene's germline CDR1 is SNHLY and CDR2 FYNNEI. There are 15 residues in the CDR3. With 7 bases removed from V and 0 bases from J, the gap between germline ends came to 16 bases. The CDR3 nucleotides are TGTGCCAGCACCGAAGGGAAAGGATTCTCCTACGAGCAGTACTTC. Amino acid sequence: CASTEGKGFSYEQYF.

This clonotype was counted at least ten times. This chain joins TRBV9 and TRBJ2-1; D is perhaps TRBD2 (5 bases). The V gene's germline CDR1 is SGDLS and CDR2 YYNGEE. The CDR3 runs 16 residues. The germline V and J ends were trimmed by 4 bases and 4 bases, with 18 bases remaining between them. CDR3 residues: CASSPRGSAPYNEQFF. CDR3 DNA: TGTGCCAGCAGCCCCCGGGGTAGCGCTCCTTACAATGAGCAGTTCTTC. Filled out from reference TRBV9 and TRBJ2-1, the complete variable domain reads DSGVTQTPKHLITATGQRVTLRCSPRSGDLSVYWYQQSLDQGLQFLIQYYNGEERAKGNILERFSAQQFPDLHSELNLSSLELGDSALYFCASSPRGSAPYNEQFFGPGTRLTVL.

This clonotype was detected many times. CDR3 sequence (DNA): TGCGCCAGCAGCCCCGAAGCAGGACAGCACTACGAGCAGTACTTC. This encodes CASSPEAGQHYEQYF. This sequence joins TRBV5-1 and TRBJ2-7, with D perhaps TRBD1 (6 bases). The CDR3 covers 15 residues. Trimming removed 4 bases from V and 3 bases from J, with 17 bases in between. In germline, CDR1 is SGHRS, CDR2 YFSETQ.

This clonotype was recorded many times. The rearrangement links TRBV27 to TRBJ2-1; D gene uncertain. Trimming cost V 6 bases and J 3 bases, with 6 bases left between them. Germline lookup yields CDR1 MNHEY and CDR2 SMNVEV (reference sequence). The CDR3 length is 12 residues. DNA for the CDR3: TGTGCCAGCAGCCCCAACTACAATGAGCAGTTCTTC. Translated: CASSPNYNEQFF.

Ten or more counts support this clonotype. The chain recombines TRBV7-9 with TRBJ2-3; D is possibly TRBD2 (6 bases). Germline V lookup: CDR1 SEHNR, CDR2 FQNEAQ (reference sequence). The CDR3 runs to 15 residues. Trimming cost V 1 base and J 3 bases, with 11 bases left between them. CDR3 DNA sequence: TGTGCCAGCAGCTTAGGCCTAGCGAATACAGATACGCAGTATTTT. It is translated as CASSLGLANTDTQYF.